A selection of T cell receptor beta chains follows, all from one sample in a study of blood T cell repertoires in COVID-19. Libraries were prepared by immunoSEQ multiplex PCR; TCRdb keeps only in-frame clonotypes and omits some of them. Of fewer than 250,000 clones in the sample, 86% were seen once. The sample was peripheral blood. All receptors come from a woman in her fifties or sixties who had recovered from COVID-19. The CDR3 runs from the conserved cysteine through the conserved F or W. D genes are given only for firm matches. Some rows mark clone size as missing; the rest say once, few, many or name a class of expanded clone.

abundance | j_gene | v_gene | d_gene | len | CDR3aa | CDR3nt
NA | TRBJ1-2 | TRBV3-1/TRBV3-2 | NA | 16 | CASSQDGSRYNYGYTF | TGTGCCAGCAGCCAAGATGGGAGCAGGTACAACTATGGCTACACCTTC
NA | TRBJ1-5 | TRBV19 | TRBD1 | 15 | CASSRGQASNQPQHF | TGTGCCAGTAGTAGGGGACAGGCAAGCAATCAGCCCCAGCATTTT
NA | TRBJ1-2 | TRBV20-1 | NA | 13 | CSATDSGAGGYTF | TGCAGTGCTACTGACAGTGGGGCGGGAGGCTACACCTTC
NA | TRBJ1-6 | TRBV3-1/TRBV3-2 | TRBD1 | 14 | CASSYRGRDSPLHF | TGTGCCAGCAGCTACAGGGGAAGGGATTCACCCCTCCACTTT
NA | TRBJ2-7 | TRBV5-1 | TRBD2 | 15 | CASSPPGTRYYEQYF | TGCGCCAGCAGCCCTCCCGGGACTAGATACTACGAGCAGTACTTC
NA | TRBJ2-2 | TRBV10-1 | TRBD1 | 15 | CASRRTGANTGELFF | TGCGCCAGCAGACGGACAGGGGCCAACACCGGGGAGCTGTTTTTT
NA | TRBJ2-2 | TRBV2 | NA | 15 | CASQAEAANTGELFF | TGTGCCAGCCAAGCGGAGGCCGCGAACACCGGGGAGCTGTTTTTT
NA | TRBJ2-7 | TRBV19 | NA | 13 | CASSILGDYEQYF | TGTGCCAGTAGTATTCTAGGGGACTACGAGCAGTACTTC
once | TRBJ1-1 | TRBV4-3 | TRBD1 | 14 | CASSPRDRDTEAFF | TGCGCCAGCAGCCCCCGAGACAGGGACACTGAAGCTTTCTTT
NA | TRBJ2-5 | TRBV4-1 | NA | 12 | CASSQVGVAQYF | TGCGCCAGCAGCCAAGTTGGAGTGGCCCAGTACTTC
once | TRBJ2-2 | TRBV18 | NA | 15 | CASSPERSVTGELFF | TGTGCCAGCTCACCTGAACGGTCGGTTACCGGGGAGCTGTTTTTT
NA | TRBJ2-3 | TRBV7-2 | TRBD2 | 15 | CASSLERGGLDTQYF | TGTGCCAGCAGCTTAGAGCGGGGGGGCCTTGATACGCAGTATTTT
NA | TRBJ2-2 | TRBV9 | NA | 16 | CASSVAGVGNTGELFF | TGTGCCAGCAGCGTAGCCGGGGTGGGGAACACCGGGGAGCTGTTTTTT
NA | TRBJ2-7 | TRBV7-2 | TRBD1 | 15 | CASSLAADRGYEQYF | TGTGCCAGCAGCTTAGCCGCAGACAGGGGCTACGAGCAGTACTTC
NA | TRBJ1-4 | TRBV6-6 | NA | 17 | CASSQNPRQVVGEKLFF | TGTGCCAGCAGTCAAAACCCCCGACAGGTTGTCGGTGAAAAACTGTTTTTT
NA | TRBJ2-7 | TRBV15 | NA | 14 | CATSRGGDPYEQYF | TGTGCCACCAGCAGAGGGGGAGATCCCTACGAGCAGTACTTC
NA | TRBJ2-3 | TRBV6-2/TRBV6-3 | TRBD2 | 16 | CASSLGLARGADTQYF | TGTGCCAGCAGCCTGGGACTAGCTCGAGGGGCAGATACGCAGTATTTT
NA | TRBJ1-4 | TRBV2 | NA | 13 | CASKLDSSEKLFF | TGTGCCAGCAAGCTGGACAGTAGTGAAAAACTGTTTTTT
NA | TRBJ1-4 | TRBV19 | TRBD1 | 15 | CASTPRGRGEEKLFF | TGTGCCAGTACACCTAGGGGGCGGGGAGAAGAAAAACTGTTTTTT
few | TRBJ2-7 | TRBV25-1 | NA | 14 | CASSVIGGSYEQYF | TGTGCCAGCAGTGTCATTGGGGGGTCCTACGAGCAGTACTTC
NA | TRBJ2-2 | TRBV7-2 | TRBD2 | 17 | CASSTAGLAGSGGELFF | TGTGCCAGCAGCACCGCCGGGCTAGCGGGGTCGGGCGGGGAGCTGTTTTTT
NA | TRBJ1-4 | TRBV14 | NA | 16 | CASSAKTGLRSEKLFF | TGTGCCAGCAGCGCCAAGACCGGACTGAGAAGTGAAAAACTGTTTTTT
NA | TRBJ2-7 | TRBV28 | NA | 14 | CASSLRRDGYEQYF | TGTGCCAGCAGTTTAAGGAGGGACGGTTACGAGCAGTACTTC
many | TRBJ1-2 | TRBV2 | NA | 17 | CASSATVLARRDYGYTF | TGTGCCAGCAGTGCTACAGTGCTCGCTCGCCGAGACTATGGCTACACCTTC
NA | TRBJ1-2 | TRBV6-2/TRBV6-3 | TRBD1 | 17 | CASSYSSLDRVSNGYTF | TGTGCCAGCAGTTACTCGAGTCTCGACAGGGTTTCAAACGGCTACACCTTC
once | TRBJ2-7 | TRBV6-5 | NA | 14 | CASSWLGPTYEQYF | TGTGCCAGCAGTTGGTTGGGCCCAACCTACGAGCAGTACTTC
NA | TRBJ2-7 | TRBV27 | TRBD1 | 14 | CASSLLGQGTEQYF | TGTGCCAGCAGTTTATTAGGACAGGGTACGGAGCAGTACTTC
NA | TRBJ2-5 | TRBV5-1 | TRBD1 | 13 | CASSRQGRETQYF | TGCGCCAGCAGCCGACAGGGAAGGGAGACCCAGTACTTC
NA | TRBJ2-3 | TRBV4-1 | NA | 15 | CASSQEVAGQFTQYF | TGCGCCAGCAGCCAAGAGGTAGCGGGACAGTTTACGCAGTATTTT
NA | TRBJ1-2 | TRBV10-3 | NA | 13 | CAPREGGRYGYTF | TGTGCCCCTCGCGAAGGGGGACGCTATGGCTACACCTTC
NA | TRBJ2-2 | TRBV29-1 | TRBD1 | 14 | CSGSGTGPTGELFF | TGCAGCGGCTCCGGGACAGGGCCCACCGGGGAGCTGTTTTTT
NA | TRBJ1-5 | TRBV7-6 | TRBD1 | 14 | CASSPRTGFQPQHF | TGTGCCAGCAGCCCCCGGACAGGGTTTCAGCCCCAGCATTTT
once | TRBJ2-1 | TRBV5-5 | NA | 18 | CASSLPPGGGVEGNEQFF | TGTGCCAGCAGCTTACCCCCCGGTGGAGGGGTTGAGGGCAATGAGCAGTTCTTC
NA | TRBJ2-5 | TRBV25-1 | NA | 13 | CASSEFGRETQYF | TGTGCCAGCAGTGAATTTGGCAGAGAGACCCAGTACTTC
NA | TRBJ2-7 | TRBV19 | TRBD1 | 14 | CASREGQGREEQYF | TGTGCCAGTAGAGAGGGACAGGGCCGGGAGGAGCAGTACTTC
NA | TRBJ2-5 | TRBV6-6 | NA | 14 | CASSYLRGQETQYF | TGTGCCAGCAGTTATCTTCGCGGGCAAGAGACCCAGTACTTC
NA | TRBJ2-7 | TRBV28 | TRBD1 | 13 | CASRRQGPYEQYF | TGTGCCAGCAGGAGACAGGGTCCCTACGAGCAGTACTTC
NA | TRBJ1-1 | TRBV28 | NA | 15 | CASSPRGKVGTEAFF | TGTGCCAGCAGTCCGCGGGGAAAAGTGGGAACTGAAGCTTTCTTT
NA | TRBJ1-3 | TRBV7-6 | NA | 15 | CASSLRRGVGNTIYF | TGTGCCAGCAGCTTACGCAGGGGCGTTGGAAACACCATATATTTT
NA | TRBJ2-1 | TRBV2 | TRBD2 | 16 | CASSRLISGGANEQFF | TGTGCCAGCAGTCGACTAATAAGCGGGGGGGCCAATGAGCAGTTCTTC
once | TRBJ1-2 | TRBV2 | NA | 14 | CASSVGQFNYGYTF | TGTGCCAGCAGTGTTGGACAGTTTAACTATGGCTACACCTTC